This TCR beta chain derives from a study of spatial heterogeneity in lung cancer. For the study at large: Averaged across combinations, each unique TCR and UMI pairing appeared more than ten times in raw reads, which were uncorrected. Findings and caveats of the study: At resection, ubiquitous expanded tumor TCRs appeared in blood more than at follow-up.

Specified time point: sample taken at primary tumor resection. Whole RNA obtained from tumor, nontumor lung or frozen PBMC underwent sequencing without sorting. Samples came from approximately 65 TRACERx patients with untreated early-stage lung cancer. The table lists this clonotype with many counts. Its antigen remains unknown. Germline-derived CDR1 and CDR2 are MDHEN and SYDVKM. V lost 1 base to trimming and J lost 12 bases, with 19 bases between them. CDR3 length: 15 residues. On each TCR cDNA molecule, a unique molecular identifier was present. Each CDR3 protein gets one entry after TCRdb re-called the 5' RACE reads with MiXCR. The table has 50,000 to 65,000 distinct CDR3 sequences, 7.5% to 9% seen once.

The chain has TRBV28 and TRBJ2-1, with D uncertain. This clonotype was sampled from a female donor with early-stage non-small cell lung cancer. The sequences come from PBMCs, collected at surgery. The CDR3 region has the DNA TGTGCCAGCAGTTTATTGAGAGACGGGCGAGGTGGGCAGTTCTTC. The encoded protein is CASSLLRDGRGGQFF.